These 20 T cell receptor beta chains came from one sample sequenced in a study of T cell clusters in autoimmune cytopenias. TRB was amplified from roughly 0.25 ug of peripheral blood genomic DNA per sample. One tube held mixed TRB-A and TRB-B primer pools for touch-down PCR. TCRdb reprocessed the multiplex PCR reads and reports one entry per CDR3 protein, with no DNA. Its listing shows about 5,000 distinct CDR3 sequences. The same data also contributed to another study, on T cell repertoires in aging, cancer and after chemotherapy.

Sequencing input: peripheral blood. These receptors all stem from a human donor in good health.

The chain couples TRBV11-1 to TRBJ2-3. CDR1 and CDR2 from the germline V gene are SGHAT and FQDESV (reference sequence). This CDR3 is 13 amino acids long. The CDR3 reads CASSRTETDTQYF.

Considering frequency, this clonotype is medium-sized. This rearrangement joins TRBV10-3 to TRBJ2-7; the TCRdb call, TRBD1, lacks DNA for checking. CDR1 and CDR2 (germline): ENHRY, SYGVKD. The CDR3 is 12 residues long. The CDR3: CAISGGSYEQYF.

This rearrangement joins TRBV24-1 to TRBJ1-2; TCRdb lists TRBD1, though no DNA is available to test this call. Germline assignment: CDR1 KGHDR and CDR2 SFDVKD. This CDR3 is 14 amino acids long. This CDR3 is CATSDSPGQGGYTF.

The chain uses TRBV5-1 and TRBJ2-2. The CDR3 spans 13 residues. The germline V gene encodes CDR1 SGHRS and CDR2 YFSETQ. CDR3 amino acids: CASSLFGTGELFF.

This clonotype is deemed medium-sized by its frequency. J is TRBJ2-7 and V is TRBV11-1; TCRdb proposes TRBD1, but this gene call is untestable without DNA. The length of the CDR3 is 15 residues. The germline gives CDR1 SGHAT, CDR2 FQDESV (reference sequence). The CDR3 is CASSLAPGAGYEQYF.

The chain combines TRBV11-1 with TRBJ2-5. Germline lookup yields CDR1 SGHAT and CDR2 FQDESV (reference sequence). The CDR3 is 13 amino acids. The CDR3 reads CASSSNSQETQYF.

This clonotype is medium-sized (0.01 to 0.1%) by frequency. V gene TRBV30 combines with J gene TRBJ1-1; TCRdb's D call of TRBD1 is untestable without DNA. Germline V lookup: CDR1 GTSNPN, CDR2 SVGIG (reference sequence). The CDR3 runs to 14 residues. The chain's CDR3 is CAWSQGIMNTEAFF.

The chain is built from TRBV5-1 and TRBJ2-2. This CDR3 has 13 amino acids. Germline V CDR1 and CDR2: SGHRS, YFSETQ. CDR3 residues: CASSFGSTGELFF.

This chain links TRBV27 with TRBJ2-7; there is no DNA to check the TCRdb D call of TRBD1. Germline V gene lookup returns CDR1 MNHEY and CDR2 SMNVEV (reference sequence). CDR3 size: 13 residues. The CDR3 loop reads CASSAGPNYEQYF.

This clonotype registers medium-sized (0.01 to 0.1%) by frequency. This chain uses TRBV5-4 with TRBJ1-2. This CDR3 contains 15 residues. Germline CDR1 reads SGHNT; CDR2 reads YYREEE (reference sequence). The CDR3 reads CASSLSGGGNYGYTF. The variable domain in full, with the rest retrieved from reference TRBV5-4 and TRBJ1-2, is ETGVTQSPTHLIKTRGQQVTLRCSSQSGHNTVSWYQQALGQGPQFIFQYYREEENGRGNFPPRFSGLQFPNYSSELNVNALELDDSALYLCASSLSGGGNYGYTFGSGTRLTVV.

The rearrangement uses TRBV12-5 and TRBJ2-3; no DNA is available, so the TRBD1 call from TCRdb remains unchecked. This CDR3 is built from 16 residues. In germline, CDR1 is LGHNT, CDR2 FRNRAP. This CDR3 is CASGLSHRGGTDTQYF.

This clonotype ranks as medium-sized in terms of frequency. J is TRBJ1-2 and V is TRBV6-1; the D call from TCRdb, TRBD1, cannot be confirmed without DNA. CDR3 length equals 15 residues. Per the germline V gene, CDR1 is MNHNS and CDR2 is SASEGT. CDR3 in amino acids: CASSESGQANYGYTF.

By frequency, this clonotype is medium-sized. The rearrangement joins TRBV12-3 or TRBV12-4 to TRBJ2-7; TCRdb's D call of TRBD1 is untestable without DNA. The CDR3 spans 15 residues. CDR3 protein: CASSSIGDRAYEQYF.

By frequency, this clonotype is medium-sized. V usage is TRBV18 and J usage is TRBJ2-3; checking the TCRdb D call of TRBD2 is not possible without DNA. Germline V gene sequence: CDR1 KGHSH, CDR2 LQKENI. The CDR3 is 14 amino acids. CDR3 protein: CASSPDSPTDTQYF.

The V and J genes are TRBV27 and TRBJ1-6; absent DNA, TCRdb's TRBD1 call cannot be checked. Germline V CDR1 and CDR2: MNHEY, SMNVEV (reference sequence). The CDR3 sequence is 15 residues long. This chain's CDR3 is CASSPPTGSGSPLHF.

The CDR3 protein is CASSLVRTGSYEQYF. The chain couples TRBV7-9 to TRBJ2-7; TCRdb's D call, TRBD1, is unchecked because there is no DNA. Per germline, CDR1 SEHNR and CDR2 FQNEAQ (reference sequence). CDR3 size: 15 residues.

This clonotype shows up as medium-sized by frequency. CDR3 loop: CASSPNEREVTDTQYF. The rearrangement uses TRBV6-5 and TRBJ2-3; checking the TCRdb D call of TRBD2 is not possible without DNA. The CDR3 sequence is 16 residues long. Germline CDR1 and CDR2: MNHEY and SVGAGI.

The chain links TRBV6-1 to TRBJ1-5. The germline V gene has CDR1 MNHNS and CDR2 SASEGT. The CDR3 runs 15 residues. The CDR3 spells CASSEAGPKNQPQHF.

In terms of frequency, this clonotype is medium-sized. The V and J genes are TRBV5-4 and TRBJ2-3; TCRdb indicates TRBD1, and absent DNA this call remains unverified. The germline CDR1 and CDR2 sequences are SGHNT and YYREEE (reference sequence). This CDR3 contains 18 residues. CDR3 region: CASNPSPDRFRLTDTQYF.

The CDR3: CASSLGGSMNYEQYF. The V call is TRBV5-1, the J call TRBJ2-7; no DNA is available, so the TRBD2 call from TCRdb remains unchecked. CDR1 and CDR2 from the germline V gene are SGHRS and YFSETQ. The CDR3 is 15 residues long.